This T cell receptor beta chain derives from a study of tumor and adjacent non-tumor tissue in lung cancer. As for the study in general: Patients comprised 12 adenocarcinoma, 2 squamous cell carcinoma and 1 small cell lung cancer. The patients, approximately nine men and four to six women, were roughly 31 to 80 with stage I to III disease. Whole-study results and caveats: TCR diversity was significantly greater in tumor than normal lung tissue. Normal lung showed higher cumulative top 100 clone frequency than tumor.

TCRbeta libraries were built with three rounds of nested PCR, modified from ARM-PCR. TCRdb reprocessed the multiplex PCR reads via MiXCR and lists one record per CDR3 protein. The repertoire holds about 200,000 distinct CDR3 sequences, 71% seen once, with 20% to 25% in the top ten. This sample's RNA came from whole unsorted tissue. Trimming pared 0 bases from V and 5 bases from J, leaving 11 bases between. The germline gives CDR1 SGHNT, CDR2 YYREEE (reference sequence). The CDR3 runs to 14 residues. In the case of this clonotype: The antigen is unknown.

The receptor's source is a man in his 60s with non-small cell lung cancer. Input material: lung tumor tissue. This chain connects TRBV5-4 to TRBJ1-1, with TRBD1 as a possible D gene (5 bases). CDR3 bases: TGTGCCAGCAGCTTGGTCGTGCCAGGGACTGAAGCTTTCTTT. It specifies CASSLVVPGTEAFF. The entire variable domain, with the rest obtained from reference TRBV5-4 and TRBJ1-1, is as follows: ETGVTQSPTHLIKTRGQQVTLRCSSQSGHNTVSWYQQALGQGPQFIFQYYREEENGRGNFPPRFSGLQFPNYSSELNVNALELDDSALYLCASSLVVPGTEAFFGQGTRLTVV.